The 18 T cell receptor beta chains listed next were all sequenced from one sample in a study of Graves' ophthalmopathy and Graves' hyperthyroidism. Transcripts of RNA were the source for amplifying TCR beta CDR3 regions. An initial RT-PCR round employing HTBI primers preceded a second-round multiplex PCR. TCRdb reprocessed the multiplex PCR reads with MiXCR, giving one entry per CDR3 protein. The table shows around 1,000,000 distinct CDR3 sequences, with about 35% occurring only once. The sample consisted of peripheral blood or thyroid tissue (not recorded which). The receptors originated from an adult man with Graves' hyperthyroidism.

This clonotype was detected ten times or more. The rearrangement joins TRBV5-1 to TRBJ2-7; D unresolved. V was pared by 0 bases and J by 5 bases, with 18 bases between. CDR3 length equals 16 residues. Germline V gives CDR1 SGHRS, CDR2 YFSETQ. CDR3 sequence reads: CASSLDFAEATDEQYF. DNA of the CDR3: TGCGCCAGCAGCTTGGATTTTGCAGAGGCAACCGACGAGCAGTACTTC.

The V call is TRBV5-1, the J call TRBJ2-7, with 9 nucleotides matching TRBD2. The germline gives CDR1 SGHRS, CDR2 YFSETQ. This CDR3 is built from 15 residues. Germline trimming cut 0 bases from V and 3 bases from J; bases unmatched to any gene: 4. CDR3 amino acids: CASSLAASGIYEQYF. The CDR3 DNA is TGCGCCAGCAGCTTGGCAGCTAGCGGGATCTACGAGCAGTACTTC. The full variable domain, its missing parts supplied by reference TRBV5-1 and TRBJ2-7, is KAGVTQTPRYLIKTRGQQVTLSCSPISGHRSVSWYQQTPGQGLQFLFEYFSETQRNKGNFPGRFSGRQFSNSRSEMNVSTLELGDSALYLCASSLAASGIYEQYFGPGTRLTVT.

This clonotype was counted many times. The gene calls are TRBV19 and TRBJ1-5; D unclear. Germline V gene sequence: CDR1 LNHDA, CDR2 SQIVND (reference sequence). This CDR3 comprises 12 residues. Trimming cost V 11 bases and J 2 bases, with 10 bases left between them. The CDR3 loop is CARAPGNQPQHF. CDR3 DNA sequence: TGTGCCCGCGCGCCTGGCAATCAGCCCCAGCATTTT.

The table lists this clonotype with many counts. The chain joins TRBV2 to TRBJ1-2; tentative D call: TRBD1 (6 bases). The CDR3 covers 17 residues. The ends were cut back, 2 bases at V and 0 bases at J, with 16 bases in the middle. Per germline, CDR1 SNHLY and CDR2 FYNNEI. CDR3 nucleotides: TGTGCCAGCAGTGAATTGATCAGGGAGGGGGCTAACTATGGCTACACCTTC. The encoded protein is CASSELIREGANYGYTF.

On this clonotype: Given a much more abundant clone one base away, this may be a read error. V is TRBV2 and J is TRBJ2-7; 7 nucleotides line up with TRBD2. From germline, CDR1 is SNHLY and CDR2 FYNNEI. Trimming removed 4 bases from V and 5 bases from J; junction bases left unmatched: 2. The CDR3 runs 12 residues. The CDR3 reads CASSGGGDEQYF. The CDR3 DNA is TGTGCCAGCAGTGGGGGAGGGGACGAGCAGTACTTC.

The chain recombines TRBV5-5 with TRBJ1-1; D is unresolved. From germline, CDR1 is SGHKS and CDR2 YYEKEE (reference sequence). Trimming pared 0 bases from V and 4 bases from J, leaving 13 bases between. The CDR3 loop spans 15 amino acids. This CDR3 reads CASSLAPDQGTEAFF. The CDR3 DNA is TGTGCCAGCAGCTTGGCTCCGGATCAAGGCACTGAAGCTTTCTTT.

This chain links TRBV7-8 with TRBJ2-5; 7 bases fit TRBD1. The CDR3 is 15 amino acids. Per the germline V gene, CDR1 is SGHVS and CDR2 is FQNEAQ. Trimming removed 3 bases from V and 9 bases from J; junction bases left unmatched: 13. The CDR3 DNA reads TGTGCCAGCAGCTTCGGACAGGTTGCTTTCGAGGCCCAGTACTTC. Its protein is CASSFGQVAFEAQYF.

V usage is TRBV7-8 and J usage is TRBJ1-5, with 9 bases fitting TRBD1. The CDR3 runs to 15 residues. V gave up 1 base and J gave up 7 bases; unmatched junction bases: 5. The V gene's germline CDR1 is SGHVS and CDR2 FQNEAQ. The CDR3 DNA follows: TGTGCCAGCAGCTTAGGGACAGGGGATCAGCAGCCCCAGCATTTT. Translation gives CASSLGTGDQQPQHF.

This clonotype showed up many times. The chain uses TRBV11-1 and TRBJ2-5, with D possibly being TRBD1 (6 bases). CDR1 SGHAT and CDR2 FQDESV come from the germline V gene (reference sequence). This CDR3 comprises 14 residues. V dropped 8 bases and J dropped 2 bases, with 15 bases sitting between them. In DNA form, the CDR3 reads TGTGCCAGCTCCGATCCAGGGGTTCAAGAGACCCAGTACTTC. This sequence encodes CASSDPGVQETQYF.

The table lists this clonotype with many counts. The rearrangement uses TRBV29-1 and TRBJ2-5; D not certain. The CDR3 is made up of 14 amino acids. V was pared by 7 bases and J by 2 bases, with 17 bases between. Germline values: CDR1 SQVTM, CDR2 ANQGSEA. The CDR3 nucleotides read TGCAGCGGTTTAGGCGGCTGGGCTCAAGAGACCCAGTACTTC. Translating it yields CSGLGGWAQETQYF. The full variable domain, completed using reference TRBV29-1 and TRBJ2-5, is SAVISQKPSRDICQRGTSLTIQCQVDSQVTMMFWYRQQPGQSLTLIATANQGSEATYESGFVIDKFPISRPNLTFSTLTVSNMSPEDSSIYLCSGLGGWAQETQYFGPGTRLLVL.

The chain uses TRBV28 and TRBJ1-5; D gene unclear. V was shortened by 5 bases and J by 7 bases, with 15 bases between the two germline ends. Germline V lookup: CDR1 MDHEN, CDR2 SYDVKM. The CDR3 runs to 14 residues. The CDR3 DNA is TGTGCCAGCAGTCAAGGAGGCAGTCTCCAGCCCCAGCATTTT. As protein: CASSQGGSLQPQHF. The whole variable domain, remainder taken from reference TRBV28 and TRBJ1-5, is DVKVTQSSRYLVKRTGEKVFLECVQDMDHENMFWYRQDPGLGLRLIYFSYDVKMKEKGDIPEGYSVSREKKERFSLILESASTNQTSMYLCASSQGGSLQPQHFGDGTRLSIL.

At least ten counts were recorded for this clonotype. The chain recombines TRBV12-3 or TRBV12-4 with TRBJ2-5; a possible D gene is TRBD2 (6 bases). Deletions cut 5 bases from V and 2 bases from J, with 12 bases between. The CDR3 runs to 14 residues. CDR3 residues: CASSPASGQETQYF. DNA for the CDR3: TGTGCCAGCAGTCCCGCCAGCGGGCAAGAGACCCAGTACTTC.

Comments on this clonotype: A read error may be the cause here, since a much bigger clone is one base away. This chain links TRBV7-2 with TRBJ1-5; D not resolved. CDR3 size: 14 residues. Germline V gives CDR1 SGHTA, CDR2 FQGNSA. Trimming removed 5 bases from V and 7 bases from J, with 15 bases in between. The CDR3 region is CASSHGGRTQPQHF. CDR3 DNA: TGTGCCAGCAGCCACGGCGGCAGGACCCAGCCCCAGCATTTT.

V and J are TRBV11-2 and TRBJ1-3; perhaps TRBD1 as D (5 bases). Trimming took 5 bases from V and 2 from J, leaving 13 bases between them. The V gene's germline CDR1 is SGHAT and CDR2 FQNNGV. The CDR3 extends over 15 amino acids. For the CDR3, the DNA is TGTGCCAGCAGCCCCGACAGTGACCCTGGAAACACCATATATTTT. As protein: CASSPDSDPGNTIYF.

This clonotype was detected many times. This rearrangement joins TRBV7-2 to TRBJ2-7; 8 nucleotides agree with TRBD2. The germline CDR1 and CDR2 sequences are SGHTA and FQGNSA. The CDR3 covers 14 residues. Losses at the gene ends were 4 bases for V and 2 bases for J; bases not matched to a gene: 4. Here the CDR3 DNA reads TGTGCCAGCAGCTCCCGTAGCGGGACCTACGAGCAGTACTTC. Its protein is CASSSRSGTYEQYF.

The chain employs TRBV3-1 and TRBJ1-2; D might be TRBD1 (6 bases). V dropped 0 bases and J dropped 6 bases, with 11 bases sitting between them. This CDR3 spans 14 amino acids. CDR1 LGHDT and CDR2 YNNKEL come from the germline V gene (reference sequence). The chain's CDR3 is CASSQDQGRDGYTF. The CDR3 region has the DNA TGTGCCAGCAGCCAAGATCAGGGGCGAGATGGCTACACCTTC.

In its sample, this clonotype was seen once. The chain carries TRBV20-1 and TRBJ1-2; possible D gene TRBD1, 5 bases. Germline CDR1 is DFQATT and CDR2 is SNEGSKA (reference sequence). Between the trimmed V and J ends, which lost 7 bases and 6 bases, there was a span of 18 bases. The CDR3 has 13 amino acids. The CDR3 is CSGALPGDDGYTF. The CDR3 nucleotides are TGCAGTGGGGCGCTACCCGGGGACGATGGCTACACCTTC.

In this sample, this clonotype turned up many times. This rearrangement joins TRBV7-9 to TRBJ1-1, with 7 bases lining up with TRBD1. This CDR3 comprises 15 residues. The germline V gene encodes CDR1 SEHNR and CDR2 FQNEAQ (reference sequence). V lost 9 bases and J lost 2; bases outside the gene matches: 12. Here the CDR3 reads CASSSRTGGNTEAFF. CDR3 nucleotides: TGTGCCAGTAGTTCCAGGACAGGAGGCAACACTGAAGCTTTCTTT.